These T cell receptor beta chains were read from a single sample in a study of blood T cell repertoires in COVID-19. Sequencing used immunoSEQ multiplex PCR; TCRdb keeps in-frame clones, though not all of them. Here the sample spans about 190,000 clones, 84% being singletons. The sequencing input was peripheral blood. These TCRs come from a human donor in a cohort sampled during active COVID-19. The CDR3 runs from the conserved cysteine through the conserved F or W. The D gene is left open where the match is weak. Size is stated for part of the rows, as once, few or many counts, or as a class when the clone is expanded.

j_call clone_size d_call v_call cdr3_aa cdr3_nt
TRBJ1-3 many - TRBV5-1 CASSLVGLPENTIYF TGCGCCAGCAGCTTGGTAGGACTGCCGGAAAACACCATATATTTT
TRBJ2-1 - TRBD2 TRBV30 CAWTRGLAANEQFF TGTGCCTGGACCCGGGGACTAGCGGCCAATGAGCAGTTCTTC
TRBJ2-5 - TRBD2 TRBV6-1 CASSEASGGLYTTQYF TGTGCCAGCAGTGAGGCTAGCGGGGGCCTTTATACGACCCAGTACTTC
TRBJ2-7 - TRBD1 TRBV6-5 CASTQTGGPYEQYF TGTGCCAGCACTCAAACAGGGGGCCCCTACGAGCAGTACTTC
TRBJ1-1 - TRBD1 TRBV2 CASRLAPGTGGPGGTEAFF TGTGCCAGCCGATTAGCCCCCGGGACAGGGGGCCCCGGGGGGACTGAAGCTTTCTTT
TRBJ1-6 - - TRBV2 CASSDAGSPLHF TGTGCCAGCAGTGATGCGGGGTCACCCCTCCACTTT
TRBJ2-7 - - TRBV19 CASSRGTTGGEEQYF TGTGCCAGTAGTAGGGGGACCACTGGCGGGGAAGAGCAGTACTTC
TRBJ1-1 - - TRBV18 CASSASGDTEAFF TGTGCCAGCTCCGCCTCGGGAGACACTGAAGCTTTCTTT
TRBJ2-1 - TRBD2 TRBV5-1 CASSLPSGGAHEQFF TGCGCCAGCAGCCTACCTAGCGGGGGGGCCCATGAGCAGTTCTTC
TRBJ1-5 - TRBD1 TRBV7-2 CASSSLQGNQPQHF TGTGCCAGCAGCTCATTACAGGGGAATCAGCCCCAGCATTTT
TRBJ2-5 - - TRBV29-1 CSVEPQGPETQYF TGCAGCGTTGAACCACAGGGTCCAGAGACCCAGTACTTC
TRBJ2-2 - - TRBV3-1/TRBV3-2 CASSRDTNTGELFF TGTGCCAGCAGCCGGGACACTAACACCGGGGAGCTGTTTTTT
TRBJ1-2 - - TRBV5-1 CASSLAGPGGNYGYTF TGCGCCAGCAGCTTGGCCGGCCCCGGCGGAAACTATGGCTACACCTTC
TRBJ1-2 few TRBD1 TRBV18 CASSPGQGSGYTF TGTGCCAGCTCACCGGGACAGGGGAGCGGCTACACCTTC
TRBJ1-1 - TRBD1 TRBV28 CASSLSGQGMNTEAFF TGTGCCAGCAGTTTATCTGGACAGGGGATGAACACTGAAGCTTTCTTT
TRBJ2-5 - - TRBV7-9 CASTPAGTSQETQYF TGTGCCAGCACACCCGCCGGGACTTCTCAAGAGACCCAGTACTTC
TRBJ2-4 - - TRBV4-1 CASSQDPRIAGLNIQYF TGCGCCAGCAGCCAAGATCCCCGAATCGCCGGACTAAACATTCAGTACTTC
TRBJ1-5 - TRBD1 TRBV4-2 CASSQGGRGIQPQHF TGTGCCAGCAGCCAAGGGGGCAGGGGGATTCAGCCCCAGCATTTT
TRBJ2-2 few TRBD1 TRBV28 CAEQGWTGELFF TGTGCTGAACAGGGGTGGACCGGGGAGCTGTTTTTT
TRBJ2-5 - - TRBV7-7 CASSLTGRQETQYF TGTGCTAGCAGCTTAACTGGGAGACAAGAGACCCAGTACTTC
TRBJ2-2 - TRBD1 TRBV7-7 CASSLETGATGELFF TGTGCTAGCAGCTTAGAAACAGGGGCTACCGGGGAGCTGTTTTTT
TRBJ2-2 - TRBD2 TRBV18 CASSPFPQGGPGELFF TGTGCCAGCTCACCATTCCCTCAGGGAGGGCCCGGGGAGCTGTTTTTT
TRBJ2-1 - - TRBV21-1 CASSKALSGLEHEQFF TGTGCCAGCAGCAAAGCGCTTTCCGGTCTAGAGCATGAGCAGTTCTTC
TRBJ2-3 - TRBD2 TRBV6-5 CASSSLSGGRVDTQYF TGTGCCAGCAGTTCCCTAAGCGGGGGGCGAGTGGATACGCAGTATTTT
TRBJ1-1 many TRBD1 TRBV7-6 CASSQMTGGFGSTEAFF TGTGCCAGCAGCCAAATGACAGGGGGGTTTGGTAGCACTGAAGCTTTCTTT